This T cell receptor beta chain appears in the sequencing data of a study of CD8+CD57+ T cells in acquired aplastic anemia listed by TCRdb under 2018. For the study in its entirety: DNA extracted from sorted CD4+ and CD8+ cells had a mean of roughly 3.4 ug, with a range of about 0.2 to 30 ug. For healthy donor samples, the average read count was about 9.9 million for CD4+ cells and roughly 11 million for CD8+ cells. Study-wide conclusions, independent of this receptor: Patients and healthy controls showed no significant difference in CD8+ Simpson's diversity (P=0.060). Around 27 CD8+ CDR3 sequences were found in both patients and controls but appeared to be highly expressed in patients and within the immunodominant clones of the patients.

TCR beta VDJ combination and CDR3 sequence profiling used genomic DNA as the template. TCR repertoire sequencing was run on an Illumina HiSeq 2000. On the study's bioinformatics: TRBV/TRBJ rearrangement plots, CDR3 size and DJ length profiles, and Simpson's diversity index were used to evaluate the repertoires. Whichever DNA sequence was most abundant in the deep sequencing data was defined as the immunodominant clone. CDR3 amino acid sequences were screened for sharing across subjects and compared with published repertoires and the VDJdb database. Using fastp at Q25 and MiXCR, TCRdb reprocessed the public reads and kept productive beta chains. Each CDR3 protein appears once, grouped with its most common genes and DNA. TCRdb assigned the V and J calls; the authors' analysis was not used. Counted in this sample were about 180,000 distinct CDR3 sequences; roughly half of them appeared once. Together, the top ten hold roughly 3% of the sample.

The germline V gene provides CDR1 WSHSY and CDR2 SAAADI. The CDR3 starts with the cysteine, ends with the phenylalanine, and has 11 residues. Of all the DNA, just the CDR3 is kept, 33 bases in frame from base 1. V loses 3 bases of germline sequence and J loses 9 bases, and the interval between the two ends is 8 bases. To note about this clonotype: Its target antigen remains unknown. No much larger clonotype is one base removed from it; base qualities were not supplied.

The study deep-sequenced TCR repertoires of sorted CD4+ and CD8+ blood T cells from severe aplastic anemia patients and healthy subjects. Ficoll-Paque density gradient centrifugation was used to isolate peripheral blood mononuclear cells. CD4+ and CD8+ T cells were sorted by FACS or magnetic beads before DNA extraction. Sequenced input: sorted CD4+, CD8+, or CD8+CD57+ T cells (not recorded which) from PBMCs. The chain is made from TRBV10-2 and TRBJ1-2, with no D gene named confidently. This TCR was recovered from a human donor in good health. At the DNA level, the sequence is TGCGCCAGCAGTGAATATGAGAGCTACACCTTC. It encodes CASSEYESYTF.